Described below is a single T cell receptor beta chain sequence and its context. Its antigen is unknown. Study-wide findings and caveats: Tumor memory CD4+ T cell TCR gene usage was found to cluster with blood and lymph node memory CD4+ cells and with lymph node naive CD4+ cells. The larger cohort examined one V-J beta rearrangement, not whole repertoires. Tumor-infiltrating Treg TCR alpha and beta sequences overlapped most with tumor naive CD4+ T cells, then blood naive.

The CDR3 consists of 13 residues. Germline V gene lookup returns CDR1 MGHRA and CDR2 YSYEKL. V gave up 6 bases and J gave up 0 bases, with 8 bases separating them. The sorted Tregs were CD4+CD25+CD127-/low cells. Semi-nested PCR with Nested Universal Primer A followed constant-region reverse priming of full-length variable regions. In TCRdb, the 5' RACE reads were re-called with MiXCR into one record per CDR3 protein. The top ten clones hold around 4% of a sample with about 40,000 distinct CDR3 sequences, roughly 21% of them seen once. The J gene is TRBJ1-1, the V gene TRBV4-1; no firm D call. The sample taken for sequencing was Tregs sorted from blood. This clonotype was sampled from a female donor with breast cancer. CDR3 amino acids: CASRPQVNTEAFF. The CDR3 bases are TGCGCCAGCAGACCACAAGTGAACACTGAAGCTTTCTTT.